This T cell receptor beta chain originates from a study of neurological immune-mediated disorders. General study results and limits: As far as clinical or MRI features were concerned, none was associated with the multiple sclerosis repertoire cluster.

This clonotype was observed at least ten times. Antigen unknown. In germline, CDR1 is MNHNS, CDR2 SASEGT. The CDR3 contains 14 residues. J gave up 3 bases and V 4 bases, and 6 bases lay outside the gene matches. With 10-nucleotide random UMIs, 5'RACE was used to make the cDNA. MiXCR was run by TCRdb on the 5' RACE reads, yielding one entry per CDR3 protein. The sample shows about 82,000 distinct CDR3 sequences, 2.5% to 3% of them seen only once. The sample taken for sequencing was PBMCs. V usage is TRBV6-1 and J usage is TRBJ2-7; TRBD1 aligns across 7 bases. The sequence was obtained from a woman between 25 and 40 years old with multiple sclerosis. The CDR3 here is CASSGTGRGYEQYF. The CDR3 DNA reads as TGTGCCAGCAGTGGGACAGGCCGTGGCTACGAGCAGTACTTC.